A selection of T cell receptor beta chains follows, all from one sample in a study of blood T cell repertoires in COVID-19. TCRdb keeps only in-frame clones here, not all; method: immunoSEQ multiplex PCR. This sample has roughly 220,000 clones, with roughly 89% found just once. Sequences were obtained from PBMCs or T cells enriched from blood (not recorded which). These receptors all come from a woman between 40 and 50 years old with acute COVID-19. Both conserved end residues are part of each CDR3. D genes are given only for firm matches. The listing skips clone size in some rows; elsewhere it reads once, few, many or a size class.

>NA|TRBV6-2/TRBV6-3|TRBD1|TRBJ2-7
CASRPQGASYEQYF
TGTGCCAGCAGGCCTCAGGGGGCGTCCTACGAGCAGTACTTC
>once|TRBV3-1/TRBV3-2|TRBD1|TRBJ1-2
CASSQVTGGHGYTF
TGTGCCAGCAGCCAAGTTACAGGGGGTCATGGCTACACCTTC
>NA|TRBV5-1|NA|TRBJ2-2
CASSPTQTGELFF
TGCGCCAGCAGCCCTACACAGACCGGGGAGCTGTTTTTT
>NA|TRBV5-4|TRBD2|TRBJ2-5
CASSFSGGAGETQYF
TGTGCCAGCAGCTTTAGCGGGGGGGCGGGGGAGACCCAGTACTTC
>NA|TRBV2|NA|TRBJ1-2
CASSEALQGLYGGYTF
TGTGCCAGCAGTGAAGCGCTTCAGGGACTCTATGGTGGCTACACCTTC
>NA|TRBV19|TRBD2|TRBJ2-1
CASSSRGDHNEQFF
TGTGCCAGTAGTTCGCGGGGGGACCACAATGAGCAGTTCTTC
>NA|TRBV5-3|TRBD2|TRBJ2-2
CARSLETSGDTNTGELFF
TGTGCCAGAAGCTTAGAGACTAGCGGGGACACGAACACCGGGGAGCTGTTTTTT
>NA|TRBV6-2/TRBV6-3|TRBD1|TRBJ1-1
CASSYSPTGANTEAFF
TGTGCCAGCAGTTACTCACCCACAGGGGCGAACACTGAAGCTTTCTTT
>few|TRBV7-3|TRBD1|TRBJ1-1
CASSSTGANTEAFF
TGTGCCAGCAGCTCTACAGGGGCGAACACTGAAGCTTTCTTT
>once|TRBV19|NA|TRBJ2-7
CASSTGLASYEQYF
TGTGCCAGTAGTACGGGACTGGCCTCCTACGAGCAGTACTTC
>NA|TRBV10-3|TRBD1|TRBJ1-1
CAISERGDREAFF
TGTGCCATCAGTGAGAGGGGGGACAGAGAAGCTTTCTTT
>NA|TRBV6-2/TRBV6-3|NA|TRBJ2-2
CASSYPLYRDVTGELFF
TGTGCCAGCAGTTACCCACTATATAGAGACGTTACCGGGGAGCTGTTTTTT
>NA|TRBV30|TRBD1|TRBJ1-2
CACPGQGAGGYTF
TGTGCCTGTCCGGGACAGGGGGCGGGGGGCTACACCTTC
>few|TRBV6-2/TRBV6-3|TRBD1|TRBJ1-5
CASSYSPTKGQDSNQPQHF
TGTGCCAGCAGTTACAGCCCAACCAAGGGACAGGATAGCAATCAGCCCCAGCATTTT
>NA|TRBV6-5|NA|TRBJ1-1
CASAGSLNTEAFF
TGTGCCAGCGCAGGGTCGTTGAACACTGAAGCTTTCTTT
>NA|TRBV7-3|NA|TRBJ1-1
CASSLGGQTKAFF
TGTGCCAGCAGCTTAGGAGGACAGACGAAAGCTTTCTTT
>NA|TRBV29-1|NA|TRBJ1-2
CSVLSYGYTF
TGCAGCGTTCTGAGCTATGGCTACACCTTC